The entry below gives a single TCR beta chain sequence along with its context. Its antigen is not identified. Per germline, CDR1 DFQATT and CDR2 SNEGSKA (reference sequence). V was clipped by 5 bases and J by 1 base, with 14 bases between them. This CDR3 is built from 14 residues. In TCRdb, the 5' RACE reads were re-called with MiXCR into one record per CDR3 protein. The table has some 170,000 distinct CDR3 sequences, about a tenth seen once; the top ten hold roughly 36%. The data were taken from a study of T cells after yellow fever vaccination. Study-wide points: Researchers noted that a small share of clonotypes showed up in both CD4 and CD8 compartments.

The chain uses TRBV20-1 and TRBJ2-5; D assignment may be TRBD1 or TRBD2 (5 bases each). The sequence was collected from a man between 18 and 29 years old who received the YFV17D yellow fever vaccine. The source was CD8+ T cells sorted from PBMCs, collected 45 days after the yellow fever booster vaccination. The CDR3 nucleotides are TGCAGTGCTGCCCGGGGCAGGGTCCAAGAGACCCAGTACTTC. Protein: CSAARGRVQETQYF.